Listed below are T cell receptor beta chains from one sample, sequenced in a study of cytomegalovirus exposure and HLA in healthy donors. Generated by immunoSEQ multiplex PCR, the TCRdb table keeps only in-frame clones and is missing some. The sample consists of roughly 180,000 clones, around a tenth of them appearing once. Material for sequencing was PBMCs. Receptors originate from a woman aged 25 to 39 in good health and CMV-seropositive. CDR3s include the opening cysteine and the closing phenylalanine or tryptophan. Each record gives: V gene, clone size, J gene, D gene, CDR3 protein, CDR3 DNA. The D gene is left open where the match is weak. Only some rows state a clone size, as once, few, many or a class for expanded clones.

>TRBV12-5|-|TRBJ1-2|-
CASGLVLQGIGGYTF
TGTGCTAGTGGTTTGGTACTTCAGGGGATTGGAGGCTACACCTTC
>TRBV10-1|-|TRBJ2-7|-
CASAQQGSEQYF
TGCGCCAGCGCCCAACAGGGTTCCGAGCAGTACTTC
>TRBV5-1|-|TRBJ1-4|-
CASSLMDSYNEKLFF
TGCGCCAGCAGCCTAATGGACAGCTATAATGAAAAACTGTTTTTT
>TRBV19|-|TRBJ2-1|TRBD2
CASSTPGTSGTYNEQFF
TGTGCCAGTAGTACCCCAGGGACTAGCGGGACGTACAATGAGCAGTTCTTC
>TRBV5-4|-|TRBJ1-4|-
CASSGGGGANEKLFF
TGTGCCAGCAGCGGGGGAGGTGGCGCTAATGAAAAACTGTTTTTT
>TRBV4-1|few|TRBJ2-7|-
CASSQGNEQYF
TGCGCCAGCAGCCAAGGAAACGAGCAGTACTTC
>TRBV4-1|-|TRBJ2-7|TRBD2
CASSQMLAGAYEQYF
TGCGCCAGCAGCCAAATGCTAGCGGGTGCCTACGAGCAGTACTTC
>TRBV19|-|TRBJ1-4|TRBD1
CASSIRTGPNEKLFF
TGTGCCAGTAGCATTAGGACAGGACCTAATGAAAAACTGTTTTTT
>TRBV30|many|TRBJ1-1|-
CAWRPGLWLNTEAFF
TGTGCCTGGAGGCCGGGATTATGGCTGAACACTGAAGCTTTCTTT
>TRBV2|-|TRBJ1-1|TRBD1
CARTRGYTEAFF
TGTGCCAGAACCAGGGGGTACACTGAAGCTTTCTTT
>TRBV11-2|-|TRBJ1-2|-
CASSLDLTAHGYTF
TGTGCCAGCAGCTTAGACTTGACAGCGCACGGCTACACCTTC
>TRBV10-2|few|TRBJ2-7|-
CASSSYLAAGEQYF
TGCGCCAGCAGTTCTTATCTAGCAGCCGGAGAGCAGTACTTC
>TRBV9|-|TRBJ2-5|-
CASSVAADSQETQYF
TGTGCCAGCAGCGTAGCTGCGGACTCCCAAGAGACCCAGTACTTC
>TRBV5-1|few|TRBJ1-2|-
CASSLLPEDGYTF
TGCGCCAGCAGCTTGCTACCTGAGGATGGCTACACCTTC
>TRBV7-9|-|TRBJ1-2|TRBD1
CASSLSSGTEKFNYGYTF
TGTGCCAGCAGCTTATCTTCCGGGACAGAGAAATTTAACTATGGCTACACCTTC
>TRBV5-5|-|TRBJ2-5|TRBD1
CASSLVGQGTQETQYF
TGTGCCAGCAGCTTGGTAGGACAGGGAACCCAAGAGACCCAGTACTTC
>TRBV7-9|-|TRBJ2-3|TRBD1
CASSSPETGGDTQYF
TGTGCCAGCAGCTCCCCCGAGACAGGGGGAGATACGCAGTATTTT
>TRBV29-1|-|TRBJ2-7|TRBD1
CSVGQGASYEQYF
TGCAGCGTTGGGCAGGGGGCTTCCTACGAGCAGTACTTC
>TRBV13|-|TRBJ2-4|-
CASSLFSTNIQYF
TGTGCCAGCAGCTTATTCTCTACGAACATTCAGTACTTC
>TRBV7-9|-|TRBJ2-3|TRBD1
CASSRDRGITDTQYF
TGTGCCAGCAGCCGGGACAGGGGTATCACAGATACGCAGTATTTT
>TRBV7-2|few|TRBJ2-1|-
CASSPSRGSVSYNEQFF
TGTGCCAGCAGCCCAAGTCGTGGTTCAGTCTCCTACAATGAGCAGTTCTTC
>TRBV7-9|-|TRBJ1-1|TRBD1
CASSLSGGNTEAFF
TGTGCCAGCAGCCTATCAGGGGGGAACACTGAAGCTTTCTTT
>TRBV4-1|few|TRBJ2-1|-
CASSQWEGGGEQFF
TGCGCCAGCAGCCAGTGGGAGGGGGGCGGTGAGCAGTTCTTC
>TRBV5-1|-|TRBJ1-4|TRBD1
CASSLTGGVEKLFF
TGCGCCAGCAGCCTTACAGGGGGAGTTGAAAAACTGTTTTTT
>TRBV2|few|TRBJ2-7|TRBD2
CASSEIAGGIYEQYF
TGTGCCAGCAGTGAAATAGCGGGAGGGATCTACGAGCAGTACTTC
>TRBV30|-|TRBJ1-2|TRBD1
CAWSGGTGWASGGYTF
TGTGCCTGGAGTGGGGGGACAGGGTGGGCGAGTGGGGGCTACACCTTC
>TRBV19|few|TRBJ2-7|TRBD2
CASTNGGDYEQYF
TGTGCCAGTACCAATGGGGGGGACTACGAGCAGTACTTC
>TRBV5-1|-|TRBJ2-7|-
CASSTTGLSYEQYF
TGCGCCAGCAGCACGACAGGTCTCTCCTACGAGCAGTACTTC
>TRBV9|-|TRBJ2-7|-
CASSVLVTGEQYF
TGTGCCAGCAGCGTACTAGTTACTGGCGAGCAGTACTTC
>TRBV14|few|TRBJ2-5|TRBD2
CASSQGRAGVETQYF
TGTGCCAGCAGCCAAGGTCGAGCGGGAGTGGAGACCCAGTACTTC
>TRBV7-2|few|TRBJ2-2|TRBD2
CASSPWGGIRTGELFF
TGTGCCAGCAGCCCATGGGGGGGAATTCGAACCGGGGAGCTGTTTTTT
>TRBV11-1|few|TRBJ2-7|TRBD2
CASSLYRGTSNEQYF
TGTGCCAGCAGCTTATATCGGGGGACTAGCAACGAGCAGTACTTC
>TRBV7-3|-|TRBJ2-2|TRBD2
CASSSTGTSGHTGELFF
TGTGCCAGCAGCTCAACCGGGACTAGCGGACACACCGGGGAGCTGTTTTTT
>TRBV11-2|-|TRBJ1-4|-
CASSLAGSSREKLFF
TGTGCCAGCAGCTTAGCAGGGTCATCGCGTGAAAAACTGTTTTTT
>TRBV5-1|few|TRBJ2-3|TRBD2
CASSISGRALGTDTQYF
TGCGCCAGCAGCATTAGCGGGAGGGCCCTCGGCACAGATACGCAGTATTTT
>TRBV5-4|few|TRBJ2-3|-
CASASGGGGITDTQYF
TGTGCCAGTGCTAGCGGAGGGGGTGGGATCACAGATACGCAGTATTTT
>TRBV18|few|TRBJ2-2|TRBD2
CASSPPLLAGNTGELFF
TGTGCCAGCTCACCACCGTTACTAGCGGGAAACACCGGGGAGCTGTTTTTT
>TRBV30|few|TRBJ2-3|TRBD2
CAWSAPGTSGRALDTQYF
TGTGCCTGGAGCGCCCCCGGGACTAGCGGGAGGGCCTTAGATACGCAGTATTTT
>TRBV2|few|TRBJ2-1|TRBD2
CASSGTSVSSYNEQFF
TGTGCCAGCAGTGGGACTAGCGTAAGCTCCTACAATGAGCAGTTCTTC
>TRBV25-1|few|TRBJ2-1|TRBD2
CATSSGNRYNEQFF
TGTGCCACCTCTAGCGGGAATAGATACAATGAGCAGTTCTTC
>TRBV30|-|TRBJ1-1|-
CAWGQANTEAFF
TGTGCCTGGGGTCAAGCCAATACTGAAGCTTTCTTT